The 21 T cell receptor beta chains given below trace back to one sample, sequenced in a study of human CD8 memory T cell subsets. Libraries targeted TCR beta using 5' RACE with UMIs. TCRdb derives one entry per CDR3 protein from the 5' RACE reads, leaving out DNA. The sample totals thousands of distinct CDR3 sequences. Sequenced: CD8+ T cells from PBMCs. These receptors came from a human donor in good health.

The V gene is TRBV20-1, the J gene TRBJ1-1; TCRdb names TRBD1, which stays unverified in the absence of DNA. CDR3 length equals 12 residues. Germline V gene lookup returns CDR1 DFQATT and CDR2 SNEGSKA (reference sequence). The CDR3 sequence is CSTGQGETEAFF.

Measured by frequency, this clonotype is medium-sized (0.01 to 0.1%). This chain uses TRBV7-2 with TRBJ2-4. The CDR3 has 12 residues. In germline, CDR1 is SGHTA, CDR2 FQGNSA. CDR3 sequence: CASSLLKNIQYF.

V is TRBV25-1 and J is TRBJ1-1; the TCRdb call, TRBD1, lacks DNA for checking. Germline CDR1 MGHDK, CDR2 SYGVNS. CDR3 length: 16 amino acids. The CDR3 region is CASSDGFRALSTEAFF.

The gene calls are TRBV6-4 and TRBJ2-6. The CDR3 loop spans 16 amino acids. In germline, CDR1 is MRHNA, CDR2 SNTAGT. The CDR3 is CASSDRGTSGANVLTF.

The rearrangement joins TRBV3-1 to TRBJ2-1. Germline CDR1 LGHDT, CDR2 YNNKEL (reference sequence). This CDR3 region has 15 residues. CDR3 region: CASSQGGNSYNEQFF.

The CDR3 sequence: CASSAGSSYEQYF. V is TRBV6-2 or TRBV6-3 and J is TRBJ2-7. Germline CDR1 reads MNHEY; CDR2 reads SVGEGT. The CDR3 totals 13 residues.

The rearrangement uses TRBV14 and TRBJ1-2. The CDR3 has 15 amino acids. Germline CDR1 is SGHDN and CDR2 is FVKESK. CDR3 sequence reads: CASSQEHGADYGYTF.

The chain is built from TRBV24-1 and TRBJ2-4; lacking DNA, the TRBD1 call made by TCRdb goes unchecked. There are 16 residues in the CDR3. Germline lookup yields CDR1 KGHDR and CDR2 SFDVKD. This chain's CDR3 is CATSDFGDKYENIQYF.

The chain recombines TRBV11-2 with TRBJ1-5. This CDR3 spans 12 amino acids. From germline, CDR1 is SGHAT and CDR2 FQNNGV. The CDR3 loop reads CASSPVGQPQHF. The full variable domain, completed using reference TRBV11-2 and TRBJ1-5, is EAGVAQSPRYKIIEKRQSVAFWCNPISGHATLYWYQQILGQGPKLLIQFQNNGVVDDSQLPKDRFSAERLKGVDSTLKIQPAKLEDSAVYLCASSPVGQPQHFGDGTRLSIL.

This sequence joins TRBV28 and TRBJ2-5; TCRdb's assignment of TRBD2 cannot be checked, as there is no DNA. This CDR3 is built from 12 residues. In germline, CDR1 is MDHEN, CDR2 SYDVKM. The CDR3 loop is CASTSGVETQYF.

The rearrangement uses TRBV20-1 and TRBJ1-2; TCRdb picks TRBD1, but there is no DNA to check that call. The CDR3 length is 13 residues. From germline, CDR1 is DFQATT and CDR2 SNEGSKA (reference sequence). CDR3 region: CSPRGENNYGYTF.

J is TRBJ2-7 and V is TRBV28. The CDR3 is made up of 14 amino acids. Germline CDR1 MDHEN, CDR2 SYDVKM. The CDR3 sequence: CASSFLGAGVEQYF.

This rearrangement joins TRBV5-1 to TRBJ1-1. Per the germline V gene, CDR1 is SGHRS and CDR2 is YFSETQ. The CDR3 runs 16 residues. The CDR3 protein is CASSGGQGSLGTEAFF.

V and J are TRBV20-1 and TRBJ2-1; the TCRdb D gene call, TRBD1, has no DNA to confirm it. The CDR3 runs 14 residues. Germline V gene data show CDR1 as DFQATT and CDR2 as SNEGSKA (reference sequence). The CDR3 loop reads CSARDLQGADEQFF.

The chain combines TRBV4-2 with TRBJ1-3. The V gene's germline CDR1 is LGHNA and CDR2 YNFKEQ. CDR3 length: 16 amino acids. CDR3 in amino acids: CASSQDPGSSGNTIYF.

The chain has TRBV5-1 and TRBJ2-2; TCRdb reports TRBD2, a call that lacks DNA to check it against. Germline assignment: CDR1 SGHRS and CDR2 YFSETQ. CDR3 length: 14 residues. The CDR3 sequence: CASSFGDFTGELFF.

This chain connects TRBV7-7 to TRBJ2-7; without DNA, the TCRdb call of TRBD1 cannot be checked. The CDR3 consists of 14 residues. Germline-derived CDR1 and CDR2 are SSHAT and FNYEAQ (reference sequence). The CDR3 reads CASSLSTGVDEQYF.

This clonotype is classed as medium-sized by frequency. This chain links TRBV29-1 with TRBJ2-5; with no DNA, the TCRdb D assignment of TRBD2 cannot be verified. Germline lookup yields CDR1 SQVTM and CDR2 ANQGSEA. The CDR3 loop spans 15 amino acids. This chain's CDR3 is CSVPLLAGGPGTQYF.

The chain is built from TRBV10-3 and TRBJ2-5. The CDR3 has 18 residues. Germline V gene data show CDR1 as ENHRY and CDR2 as SYGVKD. CDR3 sequence reads: CAISESWLRPNLQETQYF.

The chain joins TRBV3-1 to TRBJ2-5; TCRdb reports TRBD2, a call that lacks DNA to check it against. Germline loops: CDR1 LGHDT, CDR2 YNNKEL (reference sequence). This CDR3 has 16 residues. The CDR3 sequence is CASIGTSGVRRETQYF.

V gene TRBV2 combines with J gene TRBJ1-1; TCRdb proposes TRBD1, but this gene call is untestable without DNA. The CDR3 has 12 residues. Germline V CDR1 and CDR2: SNHLY, FYNNEI. CDR3 amino acids: CASRDRGPEAFF.